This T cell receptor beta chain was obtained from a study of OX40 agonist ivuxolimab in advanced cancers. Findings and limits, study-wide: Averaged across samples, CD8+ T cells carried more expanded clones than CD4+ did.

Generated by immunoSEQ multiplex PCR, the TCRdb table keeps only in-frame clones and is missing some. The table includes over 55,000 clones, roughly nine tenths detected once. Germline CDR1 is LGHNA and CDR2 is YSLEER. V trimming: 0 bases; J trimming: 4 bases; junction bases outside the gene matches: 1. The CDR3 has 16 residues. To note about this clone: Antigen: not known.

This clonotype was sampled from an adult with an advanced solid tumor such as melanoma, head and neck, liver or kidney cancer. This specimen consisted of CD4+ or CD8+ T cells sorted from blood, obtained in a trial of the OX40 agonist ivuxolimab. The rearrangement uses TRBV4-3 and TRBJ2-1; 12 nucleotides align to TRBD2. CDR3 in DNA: TGCGCCAGCAGCCAAGAGGGACTAGCGGGTTACAATGAGCAGTTCTTC. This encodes CASSQEGLAGYNEQFF.